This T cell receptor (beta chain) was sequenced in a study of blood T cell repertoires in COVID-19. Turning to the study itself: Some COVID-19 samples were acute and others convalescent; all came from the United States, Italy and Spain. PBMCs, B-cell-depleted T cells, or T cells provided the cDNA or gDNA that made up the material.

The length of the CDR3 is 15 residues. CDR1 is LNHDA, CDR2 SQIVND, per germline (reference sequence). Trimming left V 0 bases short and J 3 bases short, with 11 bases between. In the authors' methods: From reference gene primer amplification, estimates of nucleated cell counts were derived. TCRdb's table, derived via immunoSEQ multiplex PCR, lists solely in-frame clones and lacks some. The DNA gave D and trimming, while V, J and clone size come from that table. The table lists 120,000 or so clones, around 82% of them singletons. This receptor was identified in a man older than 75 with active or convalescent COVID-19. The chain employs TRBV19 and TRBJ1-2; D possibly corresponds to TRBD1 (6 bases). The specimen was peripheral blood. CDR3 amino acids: CASSIDRGWDYGYTF. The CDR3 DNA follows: TGTGCCAGTAGTATAGACAGGGGATGGGACTATGGCTACACCTTC.